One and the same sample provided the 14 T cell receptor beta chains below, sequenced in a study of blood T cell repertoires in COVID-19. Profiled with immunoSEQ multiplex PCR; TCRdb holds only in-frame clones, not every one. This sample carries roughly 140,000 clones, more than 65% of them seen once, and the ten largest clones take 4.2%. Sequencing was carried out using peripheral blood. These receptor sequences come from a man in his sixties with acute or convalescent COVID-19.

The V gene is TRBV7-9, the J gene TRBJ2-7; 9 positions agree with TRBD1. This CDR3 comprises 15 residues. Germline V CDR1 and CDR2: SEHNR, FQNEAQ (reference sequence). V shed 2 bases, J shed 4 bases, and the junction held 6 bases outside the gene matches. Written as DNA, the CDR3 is TGTGCCAGCAGCTTAAAAGGGACAGGGCCGTACGAGCAGTACTTC. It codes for CASSLKGTGPYEQYF.

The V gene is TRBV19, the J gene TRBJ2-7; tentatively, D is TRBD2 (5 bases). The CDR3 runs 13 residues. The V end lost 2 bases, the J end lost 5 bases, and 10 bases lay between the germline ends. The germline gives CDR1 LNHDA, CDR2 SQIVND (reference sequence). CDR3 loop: CASSITGIHEQYF. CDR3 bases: TGTGCCAGTAGTATAACGGGGATACACGAGCAGTACTTC.

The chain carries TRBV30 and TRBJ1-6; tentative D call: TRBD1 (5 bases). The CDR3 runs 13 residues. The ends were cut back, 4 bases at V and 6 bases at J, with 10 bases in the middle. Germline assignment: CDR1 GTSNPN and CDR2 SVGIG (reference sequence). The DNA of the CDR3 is TGTGCCTGGAACTGGGGCGGTAATTCACCCCTCCACTTT. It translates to CAWNWGGNSPLHF.

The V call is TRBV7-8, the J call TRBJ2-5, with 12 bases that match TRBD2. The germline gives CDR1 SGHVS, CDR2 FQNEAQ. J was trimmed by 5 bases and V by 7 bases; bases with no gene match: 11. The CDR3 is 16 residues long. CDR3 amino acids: CASTPSSGRAGETQYF. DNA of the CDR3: TGTGCCAGCACGCCCTCTAGCGGGAGGGCCGGTGAGACCCAGTACTTC.

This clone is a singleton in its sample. CDR3 region: CATSDGQGRGEKLFF. In nucleotides, the CDR3 is TGTGCCACCAGTGATGGACAGGGCCGGGGTGAAAAACTGTTTTTT. The chain combines TRBV24-1 with TRBJ1-4; 8 nucleotides match TRBD1. Germline trimming cut 3 bases from V and 7 bases from J; bases unmatched to any gene: 6. Looked up from germline, CDR1 is KGHDR and CDR2 is SFDVKD. The CDR3 totals 15 residues.

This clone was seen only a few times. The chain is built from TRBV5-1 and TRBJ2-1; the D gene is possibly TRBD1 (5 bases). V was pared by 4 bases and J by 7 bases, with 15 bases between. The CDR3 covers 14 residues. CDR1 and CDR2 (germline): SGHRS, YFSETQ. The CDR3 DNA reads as TGCGCCAGCAGCCCGTATAGGGGCAGAAATGAGCAGTTCTTC. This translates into CASSPYRGRNEQFF.

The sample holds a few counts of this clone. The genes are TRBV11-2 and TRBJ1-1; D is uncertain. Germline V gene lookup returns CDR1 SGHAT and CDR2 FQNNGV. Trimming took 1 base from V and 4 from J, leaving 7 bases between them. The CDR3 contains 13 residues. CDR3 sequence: CASSLVEGTEAFF. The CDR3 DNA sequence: TGTGCCAGCAGCTTAGTGGAGGGCACTGAAGCTTTCTTT.

CDR3 sequence reads: CASSPRGYGSYEQYF. As DNA, the CDR3 is TGTGCCAGCAGCCCCCGCGGGTATGGCTCCTACGAGCAGTACTTC. This chain links TRBV11-2 with TRBJ2-7, with TRBD2 as a possible D gene (5 bases). CDR1 and CDR2 from the germline V gene are SGHAT and FQNNGV. Trimming removed 5 bases at V and 0 bases at J, with 14 bases between. The CDR3 has 15 residues.

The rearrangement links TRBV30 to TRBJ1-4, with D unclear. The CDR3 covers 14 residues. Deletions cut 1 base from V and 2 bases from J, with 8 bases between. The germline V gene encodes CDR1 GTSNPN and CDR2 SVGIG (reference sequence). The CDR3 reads CAWSGDNTNEKLFF. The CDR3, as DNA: TGTGCCTGGAGTGGTGACAATACTAATGAAAAACTGTTTTTT.

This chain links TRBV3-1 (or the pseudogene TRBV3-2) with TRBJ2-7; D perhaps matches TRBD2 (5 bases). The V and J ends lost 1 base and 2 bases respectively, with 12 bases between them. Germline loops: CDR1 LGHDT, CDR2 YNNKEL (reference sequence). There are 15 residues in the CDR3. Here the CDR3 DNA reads TGTGCCAGCAGCCAAGCTTCTAGCTGGACCTACGAGCAGTACTTC. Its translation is CASSQASSWTYEQYF.

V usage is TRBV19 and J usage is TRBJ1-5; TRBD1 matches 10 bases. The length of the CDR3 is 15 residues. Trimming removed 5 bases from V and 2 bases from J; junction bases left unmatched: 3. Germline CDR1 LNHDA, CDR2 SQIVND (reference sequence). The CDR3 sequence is CASSFGTGGNQPQHF. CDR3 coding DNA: TGTGCCAGTAGTTTCGGGACAGGGGGCAATCAGCCCCAGCATTTT.

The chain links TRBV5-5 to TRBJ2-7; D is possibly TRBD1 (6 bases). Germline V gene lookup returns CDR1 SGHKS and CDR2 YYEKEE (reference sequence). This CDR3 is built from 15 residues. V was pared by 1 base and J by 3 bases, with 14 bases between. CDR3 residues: CASSLSGGQNYEQYF. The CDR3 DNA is TGTGCCAGCAGCTTGTCAGGAGGACAGAACTACGAGCAGTACTTC.

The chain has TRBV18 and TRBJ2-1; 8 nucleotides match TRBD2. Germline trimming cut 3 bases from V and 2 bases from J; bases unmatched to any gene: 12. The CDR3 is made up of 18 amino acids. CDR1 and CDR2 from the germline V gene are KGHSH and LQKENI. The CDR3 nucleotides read TGTGCCAGCTCACCCGGCACTAGCGGAGGGAGGGCCTACAATGAGCAGTTCTTC. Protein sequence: CASSPGTSGGRAYNEQFF.

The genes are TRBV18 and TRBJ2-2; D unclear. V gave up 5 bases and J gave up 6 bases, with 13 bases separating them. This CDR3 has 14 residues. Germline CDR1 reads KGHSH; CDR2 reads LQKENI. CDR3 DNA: TGTGCCAGCTCATCCTCCGTCCAGGCCGGGGAGCTGTTTTTT. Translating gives CASSSSVQAGELFF.